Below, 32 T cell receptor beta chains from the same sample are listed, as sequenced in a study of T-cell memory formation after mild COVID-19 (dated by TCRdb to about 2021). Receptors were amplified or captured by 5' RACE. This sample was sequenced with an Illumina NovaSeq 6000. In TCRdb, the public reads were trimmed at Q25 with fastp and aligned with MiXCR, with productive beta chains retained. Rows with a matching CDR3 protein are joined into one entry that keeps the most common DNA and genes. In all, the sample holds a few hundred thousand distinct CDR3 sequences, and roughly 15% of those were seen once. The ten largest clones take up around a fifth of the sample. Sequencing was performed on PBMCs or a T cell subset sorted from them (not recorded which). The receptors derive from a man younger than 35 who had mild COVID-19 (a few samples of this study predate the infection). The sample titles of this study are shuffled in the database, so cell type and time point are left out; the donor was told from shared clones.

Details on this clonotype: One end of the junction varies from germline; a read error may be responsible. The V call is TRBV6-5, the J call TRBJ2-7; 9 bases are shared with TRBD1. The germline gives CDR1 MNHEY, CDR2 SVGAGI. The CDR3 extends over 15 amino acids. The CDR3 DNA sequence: TGTGCCAGGAGTTTGCCCGGGACAGGGACCTACGAGCAGTACTTC. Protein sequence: CARSLPGTGTYEQYF.

CDR3 sequence: CATSREGTGKNIQYF. The DNA for the CDR3 is TGTGCCACCAGCAGAGAGGGGACAGGGAAAAACATTCAGTACTTC. This chain joins TRBV15 and TRBJ2-4, with 9 bases matching TRBD1. Trimming removed 0 bases from V and 4 bases from J; junction bases left unmatched: 1. CDR1 is LNHNV, CDR2 YYDKDF, per germline (reference sequence). The CDR3 sequence is 15 residues long.

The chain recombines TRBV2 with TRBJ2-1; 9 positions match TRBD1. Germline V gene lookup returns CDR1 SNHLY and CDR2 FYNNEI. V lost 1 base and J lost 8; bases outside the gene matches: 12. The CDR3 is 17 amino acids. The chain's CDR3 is CASSEGLRDRENHEQFF. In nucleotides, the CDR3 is TGTGCCAGCAGTGAAGGGTTACGGGACAGGGAAAATCATGAGCAGTTCTTC. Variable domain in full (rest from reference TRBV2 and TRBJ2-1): EPEVTQTPSHQVTQMGQEVILRCVPISNHLYFYWYRQILGQKVEFLVSFYNNEISEKSEIFDDQFSVERPDGSNFTLKIRSTKLEDSAMYFCASSEGLRDRENHEQFFGPGTRLTVL.

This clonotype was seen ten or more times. The CDR3 protein is CASNYRPGQETQYF. DNA for the CDR3: TGTGCCAGCAACTACCGACCCGGACAAGAGACCCAGTACTTC. The V gene is TRBV7-4, the J gene TRBJ2-5; D gene unclear. The V end was cut by 7 bases, the J end by 2 bases, with 14 bases between. Germline CDR1 reads SGHVT; CDR2 reads SQSDAQ. This CDR3 is 14 amino acids long.

CDR3 nucleotides: TGTGCCAGCAGCGCGGGACTAGCCAACATTCAGTACTTC. Its protein product is CASSAGLANIQYF. The V call is TRBV5-4, the J call TRBJ2-4, with TRBD2 identical over 9 bases. CDR1 is SGHNT, CDR2 YYREEE, per germline (reference sequence). The CDR3 runs to 13 residues. Trimming cost V 4 bases and J 7 bases; bases outside gene matches: 3.

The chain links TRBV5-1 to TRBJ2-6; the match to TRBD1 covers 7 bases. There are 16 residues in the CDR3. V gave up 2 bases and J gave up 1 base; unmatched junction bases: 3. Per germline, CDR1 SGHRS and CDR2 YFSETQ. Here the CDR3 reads CASSLEGASGANVLTF. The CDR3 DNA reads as TGCGCCAGCAGCTTAGAGGGGGCGTCTGGGGCCAACGTCCTGACTTTC. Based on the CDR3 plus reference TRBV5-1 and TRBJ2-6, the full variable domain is KAGVTQTPRYLIKTRGQQVTLSCSPISGHRSVSWYQQTPGQGLQFLFEYFSETQRNKGNFPGRFSGRQFSNSRSEMNVSTLELGDSALYLCASSLEGASGANVLTFGAGSRLTVL.

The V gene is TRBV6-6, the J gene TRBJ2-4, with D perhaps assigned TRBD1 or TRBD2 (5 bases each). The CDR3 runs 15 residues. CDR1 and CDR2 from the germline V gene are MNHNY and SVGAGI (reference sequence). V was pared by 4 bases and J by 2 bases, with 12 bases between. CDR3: CASSSRGASKNIQYF. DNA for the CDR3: TGTGCCAGCAGTTCTCGAGGGGCGTCCAAAAACATTCAGTACTTC.

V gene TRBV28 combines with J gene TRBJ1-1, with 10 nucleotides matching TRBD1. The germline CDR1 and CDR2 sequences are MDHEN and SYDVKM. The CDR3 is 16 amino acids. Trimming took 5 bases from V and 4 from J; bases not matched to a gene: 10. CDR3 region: CASSNLDDRGPTEAFF. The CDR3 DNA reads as TGTGCCAGCAGTAACCTGGATGACAGGGGGCCCACTGAAGCTTTCTTT.

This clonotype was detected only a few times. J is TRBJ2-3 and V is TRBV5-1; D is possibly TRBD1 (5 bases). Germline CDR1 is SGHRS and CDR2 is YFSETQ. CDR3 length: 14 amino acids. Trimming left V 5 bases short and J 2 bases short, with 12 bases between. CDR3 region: CASRENRNTDTQYF. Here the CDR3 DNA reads TGCGCCAGCAGGGAGAACAGGAACACAGATACGCAGTATTTT.

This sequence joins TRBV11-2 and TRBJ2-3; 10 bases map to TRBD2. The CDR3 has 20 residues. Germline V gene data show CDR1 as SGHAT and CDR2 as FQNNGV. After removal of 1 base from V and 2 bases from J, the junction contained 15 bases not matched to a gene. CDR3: CASSLAPWLAGATTTDTQYF. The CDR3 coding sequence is TGTGCCAGCAGCTTAGCCCCCTGGCTAGCGGGGGCGACCACCACAGATACGCAGTATTTT.

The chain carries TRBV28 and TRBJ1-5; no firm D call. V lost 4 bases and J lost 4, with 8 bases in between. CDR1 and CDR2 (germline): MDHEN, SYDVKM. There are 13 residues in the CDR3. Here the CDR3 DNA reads TGTGCCAGCAGTTCCTACAGAAATCAGCCCCAGCATTTT. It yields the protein CASSSYRNQPQHF.

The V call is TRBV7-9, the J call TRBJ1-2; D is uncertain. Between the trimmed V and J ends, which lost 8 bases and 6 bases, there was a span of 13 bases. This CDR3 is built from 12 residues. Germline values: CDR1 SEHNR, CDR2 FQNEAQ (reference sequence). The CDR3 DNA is TGTGCCAGCGAGCTTGGAGCGGATGGCTACACCTTC. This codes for CASELGADGYTF.

CDR3 sequence: CASSSLVAGKETQYF. The CDR3 DNA reads as TGTGCCAGCAGCTCCCTCGTAGCTGGAAAAGAGACCCAGTACTTC. The genes are TRBV7-2 and TRBJ2-5; D unclear. This CDR3 region has 15 residues. V was cut by 4 bases and J by 3 bases, with 15 bases left in between. The germline V gene has CDR1 SGHTA and CDR2 FQGNSA.

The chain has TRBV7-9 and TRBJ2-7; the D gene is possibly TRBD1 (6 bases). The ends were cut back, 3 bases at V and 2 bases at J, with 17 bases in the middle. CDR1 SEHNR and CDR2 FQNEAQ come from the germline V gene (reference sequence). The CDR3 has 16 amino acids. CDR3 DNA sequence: TGTGCCAGCAGCTTCGATTCGGCAGGGGCCACCTACGAGCAGTACTTC. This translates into CASSFDSAGATYEQYF.

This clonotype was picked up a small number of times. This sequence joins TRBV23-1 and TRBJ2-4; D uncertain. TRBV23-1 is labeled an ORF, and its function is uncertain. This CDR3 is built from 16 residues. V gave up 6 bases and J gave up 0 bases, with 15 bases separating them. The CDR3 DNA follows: TGCGCCAGCAGGAGCGACACGGTCCTAGCCAAAAACATTCAGTACTTC. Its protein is CASRSDTVLAKNIQYF.

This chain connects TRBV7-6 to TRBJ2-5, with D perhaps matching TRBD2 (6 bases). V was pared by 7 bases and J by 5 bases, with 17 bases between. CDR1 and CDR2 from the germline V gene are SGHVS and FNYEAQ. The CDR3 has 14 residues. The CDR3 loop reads CASNDPGRRETQYF. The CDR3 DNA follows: TGTGCCAGCAACGACCCGGGGAGGCGGGAGACCCAGTACTTC.

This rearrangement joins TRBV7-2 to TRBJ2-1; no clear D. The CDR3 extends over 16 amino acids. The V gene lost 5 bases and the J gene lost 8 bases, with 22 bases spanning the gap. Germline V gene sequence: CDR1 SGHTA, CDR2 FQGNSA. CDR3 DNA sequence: TGTGCCAGCAGCCCCCGGCCGGGTCCGGGCTTCGATGAGCAGTTCTTC. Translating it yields CASSPRPGPGFDEQFF.

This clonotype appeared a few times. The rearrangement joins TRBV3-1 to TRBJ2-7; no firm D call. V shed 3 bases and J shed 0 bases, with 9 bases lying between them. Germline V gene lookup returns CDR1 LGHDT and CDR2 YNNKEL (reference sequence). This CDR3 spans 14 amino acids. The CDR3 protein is CASSQDPSSYEQYF. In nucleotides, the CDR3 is TGTGCCAGCAGCCAGGACCCCTCCTCCTACGAGCAGTACTTC.

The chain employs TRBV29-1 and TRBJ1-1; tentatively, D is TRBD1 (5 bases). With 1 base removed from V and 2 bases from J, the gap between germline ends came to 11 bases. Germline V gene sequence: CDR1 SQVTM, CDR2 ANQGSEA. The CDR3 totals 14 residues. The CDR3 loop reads CSVEAGGFNTEAFF. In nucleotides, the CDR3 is TGCAGCGTTGAAGCGGGGGGTTTCAACACTGAAGCTTTCTTT.

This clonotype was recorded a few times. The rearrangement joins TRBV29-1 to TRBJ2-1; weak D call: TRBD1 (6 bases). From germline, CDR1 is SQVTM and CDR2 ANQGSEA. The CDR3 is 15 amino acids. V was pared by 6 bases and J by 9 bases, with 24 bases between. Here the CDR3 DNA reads TGCAGCGTCCTAAATACACACAGGGAAGGCGGTGAGCAGTTCTTC. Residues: CSVLNTHREGGEQFF.

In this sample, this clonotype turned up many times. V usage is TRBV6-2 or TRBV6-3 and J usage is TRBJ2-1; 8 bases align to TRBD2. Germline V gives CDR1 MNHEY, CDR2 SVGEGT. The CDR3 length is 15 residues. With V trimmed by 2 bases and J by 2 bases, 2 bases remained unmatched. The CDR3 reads CASSYRGGPYNEQFF. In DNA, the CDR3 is TGTGCCAGCAGTTACCGCGGGGGGCCCTACAATGAGCAGTTCTTC.

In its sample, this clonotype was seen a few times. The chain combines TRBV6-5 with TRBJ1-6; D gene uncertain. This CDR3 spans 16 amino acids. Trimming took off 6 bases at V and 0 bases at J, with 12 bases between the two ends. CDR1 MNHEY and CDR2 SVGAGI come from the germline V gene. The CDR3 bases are TGTGCCAGCAGGGGAAGGTCCTCCTCCTATAATTCACCCCTCCACTTT. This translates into CASRGRSSSYNSPLHF.

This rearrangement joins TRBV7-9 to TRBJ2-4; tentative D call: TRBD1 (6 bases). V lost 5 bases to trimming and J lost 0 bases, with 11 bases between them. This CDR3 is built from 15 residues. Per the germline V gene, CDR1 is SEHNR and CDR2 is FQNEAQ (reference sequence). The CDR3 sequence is CASSLGQIAKNIQYF. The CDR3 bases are TGTGCCAGCAGCCTTGGACAGATAGCCAAAAACATTCAGTACTTC.

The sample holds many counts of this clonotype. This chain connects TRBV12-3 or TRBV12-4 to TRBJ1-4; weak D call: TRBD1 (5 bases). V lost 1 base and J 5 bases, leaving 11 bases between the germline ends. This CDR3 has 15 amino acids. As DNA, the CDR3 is TGTGCCAGCAGTTTAGTCAACGGGGGAAATGAAAAACTGTTTTTT. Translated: CASSLVNGGNEKLFF.

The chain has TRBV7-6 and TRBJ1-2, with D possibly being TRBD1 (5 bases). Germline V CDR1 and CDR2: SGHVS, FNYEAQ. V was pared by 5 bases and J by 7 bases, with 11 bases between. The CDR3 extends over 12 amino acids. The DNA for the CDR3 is TGTGCCAGCAGCCAGGACGGGGCTGGCTACACCTTC. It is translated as CASSQDGAGYTF.

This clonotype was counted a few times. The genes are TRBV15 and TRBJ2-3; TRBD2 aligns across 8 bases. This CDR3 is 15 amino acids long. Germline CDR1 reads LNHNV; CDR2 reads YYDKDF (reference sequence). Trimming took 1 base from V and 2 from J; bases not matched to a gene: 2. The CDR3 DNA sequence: TGTGCCACCAGCAGAGTAGCGGGGAACACAGATACGCAGTATTTT. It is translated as CATSRVAGNTDTQYF. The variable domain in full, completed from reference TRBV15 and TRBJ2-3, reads DAMVIQNPRYQVTQFGKPVTLSCSQTLNHNVMYWYQQKSSQAPKLLFHYYDKDFNNEADTPDNFQSRRPNTSFCFLDIRSPGLGDTAMYLCATSRVAGNTDTQYFGPGTRLTVL.

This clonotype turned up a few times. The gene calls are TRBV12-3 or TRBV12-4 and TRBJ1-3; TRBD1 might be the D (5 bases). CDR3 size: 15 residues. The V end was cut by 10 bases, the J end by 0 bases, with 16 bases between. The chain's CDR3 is CAIERQQISGNTIYF. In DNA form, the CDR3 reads TGTGCCATCGAGAGACAGCAAATCTCTGGAAACACCATATATTTT.

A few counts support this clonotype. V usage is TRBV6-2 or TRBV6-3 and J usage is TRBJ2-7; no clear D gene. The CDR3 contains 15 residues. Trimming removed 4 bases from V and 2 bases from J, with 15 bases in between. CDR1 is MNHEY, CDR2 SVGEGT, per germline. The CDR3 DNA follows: TGTGCCAGCAGTTTATATCGGGCGGTGACCTACGAGCAGTACTTC. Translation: CASSLYRAVTYEQYF.

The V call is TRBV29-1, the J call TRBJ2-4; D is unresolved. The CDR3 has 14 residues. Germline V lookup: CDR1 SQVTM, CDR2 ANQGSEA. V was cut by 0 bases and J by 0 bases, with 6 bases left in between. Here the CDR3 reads CSVEDPLAKNIQYF. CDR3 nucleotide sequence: TGCAGCGTTGAAGACCCACTAGCCAAAAACATTCAGTACTTC. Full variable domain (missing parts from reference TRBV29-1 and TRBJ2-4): SAVISQKPSRDICQRGTSLTIQCQVDSQVTMMFWYRQQPGQSLTLIATANQGSEATYESGFVIDKFPISRPNLTFSTLTVSNMSPEDSSIYLCSVEDPLAKNIQYFGAGTRLSVL.

Here the CDR3 reads CSVDSSYNEQFF. DNA for the CDR3: TGCAGCGTTGACAGTTCCTACAATGAGCAGTTCTTC. The genes are TRBV29-1 and TRBJ2-1; D is uncertain. There are 12 residues in the CDR3. V was pared by 3 bases and J by 1 base, with 4 bases between. The germline gives CDR1 SQVTM, CDR2 ANQGSEA.

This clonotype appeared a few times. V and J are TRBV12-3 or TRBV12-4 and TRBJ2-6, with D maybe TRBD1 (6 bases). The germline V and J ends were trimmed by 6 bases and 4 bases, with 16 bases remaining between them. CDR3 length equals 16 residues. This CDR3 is CASRPNPGVGANVLTF. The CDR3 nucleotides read TGTGCCAGCAGGCCTAACCCAGGGGTCGGGGCCAACGTCCTGACTTTC.

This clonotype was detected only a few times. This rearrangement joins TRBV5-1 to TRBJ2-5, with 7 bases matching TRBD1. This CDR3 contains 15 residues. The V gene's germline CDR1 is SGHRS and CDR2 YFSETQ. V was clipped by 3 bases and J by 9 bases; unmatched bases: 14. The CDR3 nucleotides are TGCGCCAGCAGCTCGACCGGGACAGCGACGAGGGCCCAGTACTTC. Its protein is CASSSTGTATRAQYF.